Below are 27 T cell receptor beta chains sequenced from a single sample in a study of identical twins. Each CDR3 protein gets one entry after TCRdb re-called the 5' RACE reads with MiXCR. The sample shows about 690,000 distinct CDR3 sequences, less than 25% of them seen only once. These data also featured in a second study, about T cells expressing NK-cell markers.

The specimen was PBMCs. The receptors were sampled from a young woman in good health.

This clonotype was detected only a few times. The chain combines TRBV5-1 with TRBJ2-3; weak D call: TRBD2 (6 bases). The CDR3 contains 17 residues. Trimming took off 1 base at V and 2 bases at J, with 17 bases between the two ends. Germline V gene lookup returns CDR1 SGHRS and CDR2 YFSETQ. The CDR3 region has the DNA TGCGCCAGCAGCTTGTTTCGGTTAGCGGAGCTCACAGATACGCAGTATTTT. Translated: CASSLFRLAELTDTQYF.

The rearrangement joins TRBV20-1 to TRBJ2-7, with D tentatively TRBD1 or TRBD2 (5 bases each). Trimming pared 5 bases from V and 5 bases from J, leaving 19 bases between. This CDR3 is 14 amino acids long. Germline CDR1 is DFQATT and CDR2 is SNEGSKA (reference sequence). The CDR3 sequence is CSAGVGGDLNEQYF. In DNA form, the CDR3 reads TGCAGTGCTGGGGTTGGGGGAGACCTCAACGAGCAGTACTTC.

This clonotype was counted between two and nine times. The V gene is TRBV5-1, the J gene TRBJ2-3; D might be TRBD2 (6 bases). Germline CDR1 and CDR2: SGHRS and YFSETQ. Deletions cut 1 base from V and 2 bases from J, with 8 bases between. The CDR3 has 14 amino acids. The chain's CDR3 is CASSLIADTDTQYF. CDR3 bases: TGCGCCAGCAGCTTGATAGCGGACACAGATACGCAGTATTTT.

The CDR3 is CSAWERNSGNTIYF. CDR3 sequence (DNA): TGCAGTGCCTGGGAGCGAAACTCTGGAAACACCATATATTTT. The chain is built from TRBV20-1 and TRBJ1-3; D is unresolved. Germline values: CDR1 DFQATT, CDR2 SNEGSKA (reference sequence). V was shortened by 6 bases and J by 0 bases, with 12 bases between the two germline ends. The CDR3 length is 14 residues.

In this sample, this clonotype turned up a few times. V and J are TRBV5-1 and TRBJ2-1; 8 nucleotides match TRBD1. V shed 4 bases, J shed 7 bases, and the junction held 19 bases outside the gene matches. The CDR3 spans 18 residues. Germline loops: CDR1 SGHRS, CDR2 YFSETQ. DNA for the CDR3: TGCGCCAGCAGCCTGGGTCGTGAACAGGGGGGTGTTTGGAATGAGCAGTTCTTC. It is translated as CASSLGREQGGVWNEQFF.

This clonotype has more than one count but fewer than ten. V and J are TRBV12-3 or TRBV12-4 and TRBJ2-1; 9 positions match TRBD2. This CDR3 comprises 15 residues. J was trimmed by 6 bases and V by 1 base; bases with no gene match: 4. The CDR3 is CASSLVAGVTNEQFF. The CDR3 coding sequence is TGTGCCAGCAGTTTAGTAGCGGGAGTAACCAATGAGCAGTTCTTC.

V gene TRBV20-1 combines with J gene TRBJ2-5; D gene unclear. Germline V gene data show CDR1 as DFQATT and CDR2 as SNEGSKA (reference sequence). The CDR3 runs to 14 residues. The V end was cut by 0 bases, the J end by 2 bases, with 10 bases between. The CDR3 coding sequence is TGCAGTGCTAGAGACCTTCGCCCGCAAGAGACCCAGTACTTC. Its protein product is CSARDLRPQETQYF.

This clonotype appeared a few times. The chain uses TRBV12-3 or TRBV12-4 and TRBJ1-1; the D gene is possibly TRBD1 (5 bases). Trimming took 3 bases from V and 1 from J, leaving 9 bases between them. The CDR3 contains 14 residues. CDR3 loop: CASSLGRTNTEAFF. Here the CDR3 DNA reads TGTGCCAGCAGTTTGGGACGGACGAACACTGAAGCTTTCTTT.

This chain uses TRBV5-1 with TRBJ2-1, with TRBD2 matching 9 bases. The CDR3 contains 16 residues. Germline values: CDR1 SGHRS, CDR2 YFSETQ. J was trimmed by 3 bases and V by 0 bases; bases with no gene match: 4. This chain's CDR3 is CASSLAGGRGYNEQFF. In DNA form, the CDR3 reads TGCGCCAGCAGCTTGGCTGGCGGGAGGGGCTACAATGAGCAGTTCTTC.

V is TRBV7-3 and J is TRBJ2-1, with 9 positions matching TRBD2. Trimming cost V 4 bases and J 4 bases; bases outside gene matches: 8. CDR1 is SGHTA and CDR2 is FQGTGA in the germline V gene. This CDR3 region has 16 residues. The CDR3 sequence is CASSSAGGGGYNEQFF. The CDR3 DNA reads as TGTGCCAGCAGCTCCGCAGGCGGGGGGGGATACAATGAGCAGTTCTTC.

The chain is built from TRBV5-1 and TRBJ1-1; no definite D call. V dropped 3 bases and J dropped 3 bases, with 12 bases sitting between them. Looked up from germline, CDR1 is SGHRS and CDR2 is YFSETQ. The CDR3 totals 14 residues. In nucleotides, the CDR3 is TGCGCCAGCAGCTCTTCGTGGGAGGACACTGAAGCTTTCTTT. Residues: CASSSSWEDTEAFF.

The genes are TRBV20-1 and TRBJ2-3; either TRBD1 or TRBD2 may supply D (5 bases each). This CDR3 spans 15 amino acids. V gave up 4 bases and J gave up 3 bases, with 17 bases separating them. CDR1 DFQATT and CDR2 SNEGSKA come from the germline V gene (reference sequence). The CDR3 nucleotides are TGCAGTGCTACCTCGGGGCCCAGTAGAACAGATACGCAGTATTTT. This translates into CSATSGPSRTDTQYF.

This clonotype was observed at least ten times. This sequence joins TRBV29-1 and TRBJ2-1; possibly TRBD2 for D (6 bases). Germline CDR1 and CDR2: SQVTM and ANQGSEA. The germline V and J ends were trimmed by 4 bases and 10 bases, with 20 bases remaining between them. There are 14 residues in the CDR3. This CDR3 is CSVVWRYQEGEQFF. CDR3 in DNA: TGCAGCGTTGTCTGGCGGTACCAGGAGGGAGAGCAGTTCTTC.

The chain combines TRBV24-1 with TRBJ1-2; 8 bases agree with TRBD1. Unmatched junction bases numbered 6, after V lost 2 bases and J lost 8 bases. The CDR3 runs to 14 residues. Germline V gene data show CDR1 as KGHDR and CDR2 as SFDVKD. This CDR3 is CATSDSDRVGGYTF. The CDR3 DNA follows: TGTGCCACCAGTGATTCGGACAGGGTGGGAGGCTACACCTTC.

The chain carries TRBV20-1 and TRBJ2-5, with D possibly being TRBD1 (6 bases). The germline V gene encodes CDR1 DFQATT and CDR2 SNEGSKA (reference sequence). This CDR3 spans 13 amino acids. V was pared by 3 bases and J by 1 base, with 9 bases between. The chain's CDR3 is CSASRGPQETQYF. The CDR3 DNA follows: TGCAGTGCTAGCAGGGGACCCCAAGAGACCCAGTACTTC.

This sequence joins TRBV15 and TRBJ2-7; a weak D match, TRBD2 (6 bases). CDR1 and CDR2 (germline): LNHNV, YYDKDF (reference sequence). Deletions cut 1 base from V and 4 bases from J, with 11 bases between. The CDR3 totals 14 residues. The chain's CDR3 is CATSRGDGSYEQYF. CDR3 nucleotide sequence: TGTGCCACCAGCAGAGGTGACGGGAGTTACGAGCAGTACTTC.

In the case of this clonotype: One end of the junction does not line up with germline, which may come from a read error. The CDR3: CASSRQERDILF. The CDR3 DNA follows: TGTGCCAGCAGCCGACAGGAACGGGACATCCTCTTC. The chain has TRBV4-2 and TRBJ1-2; maybe TRBD1 (6 bases). The CDR3 extends over 12 amino acids. In germline, CDR1 is LGHNA, CDR2 YNFKEQ.

The chain uses TRBV5-1 and TRBJ1-3, with D perhaps matching TRBD1 (6 bases). This CDR3 contains 16 residues. V lost 7 bases and J 0 bases, leaving 17 bases between the germline ends. The germline gives CDR1 SGHRS, CDR2 YFSETQ. The CDR3, as DNA: TGCGCCAGCCGAGAGACAGGCGCCGCCTCTGGAAACACCATATATTTT. Encoded protein: CASRETGAASGNTIYF.

This chain links TRBV12-3 or TRBV12-4 with TRBJ2-5, with 9 bases aligning to TRBD1. The CDR3 spans 14 residues. V was clipped by 6 bases and J by 5 bases; unmatched bases: 7. In nucleotides, the CDR3 is TGTGCCAGCAGACCACGACAGGGGGTGGAGACCCAGTACTTC. This codes for CASRPRQGVETQYF.

This chain uses TRBV7-8 with TRBJ1-4; the match to TRBD1 covers 7 bases. CDR1 SGHVS and CDR2 FQNEAQ come from the germline V gene. Trimming removed 5 bases from V and 4 bases from J; junction bases left unmatched: 7. The CDR3 has 15 residues. The CDR3 spells CASSPKTGSNEKLFF. The CDR3 coding sequence is TGTGCCAGCAGCCCCAAGACAGGGAGTAATGAAAAACTGTTTTTT.

The chain is built from TRBV20-1 and TRBJ2-2; TRBD2 matches at 12 bases. The length of the CDR3 is 15 residues. The J segment lost 7 bases and the V segment lost 6 bases, leaving 9 bases of the junction unmatched. The V gene's germline CDR1 is DFQATT and CDR2 SNEGSKA (reference sequence). The CDR3 loop reads CSALLAGGRFGELFF. Here the CDR3 DNA reads TGCAGTGCCCTTCTAGCGGGGGGGCGCTTCGGGGAGCTGTTTTTT.

This clonotype was counted at least ten times. The chain uses TRBV29-1 and TRBJ2-3; D is tentatively TRBD1 or TRBD2 (5 bases each). This CDR3 comprises 13 residues. V was clipped by 3 bases and J by 6 bases, with 13 bases between them. Germline V lookup: CDR1 SQVTM, CDR2 ANQGSEA. The CDR3 bases are TGCAGCGTTGATCCGAGGGCAGGGGATACGCAGTATTTT. Translation gives CSVDPRAGDTQYF.

Only a few counts were recorded for this clonotype. The gene calls are TRBV20-1 and TRBJ2-1; 9 bases line up with TRBD2. From germline, CDR1 is DFQATT and CDR2 SNEGSKA (reference sequence). V trimming: 4 bases; J trimming: 4 bases; junction bases outside the gene matches: 5. The CDR3 totals 14 residues. CDR3 in DNA: TGCAGTGCTAAGCGGGGGGACCTTTACAATGAGCAGTTCTTC. This codes for CSAKRGDLYNEQFF.

This clonotype was observed a few times. The V call is TRBV20-1, the J call TRBJ1-1, with D tentatively TRBD1 (6 bases). V was clipped by 6 bases and J by 1 base, with 15 bases between them. CDR1 and CDR2 from the germline V gene are DFQATT and SNEGSKA (reference sequence). The CDR3 totals 14 residues. CDR3 DNA sequence: TGCAGTGCCACTAGTGGGGGCGGGAACACTGAAGCTTTCTTT. Protein sequence: CSATSGGGNTEAFF.

CDR3 in amino acids: CAISEGGQVGNYGYTF. CDR3 nucleotides: TGTGCCATCAGTGAGGGAGGACAGGTTGGCAACTATGGCTACACCTTC. The chain uses TRBV10-3 and TRBJ1-2; 7 bases are a match to TRBD1. Germline CDR1 reads ENHRY; CDR2 reads SYGVKD. CDR3 length: 16 amino acids. Trimming at V came to 2 bases and at J to 2 bases, leaving 8 bases not matched to a gene.

This chain joins TRBV4-3 and TRBJ2-7, with TRBD1 matching over 7 bases. The CDR3 sequence is 14 residues long. J gave up 5 bases and V 0 bases, and 4 bases lay outside the gene matches. Germline CDR1 reads LGHNA; CDR2 reads YSLEER. The CDR3 protein is CASSQDLQGDEQYF. The CDR3 region has the DNA TGCGCCAGCAGCCAAGATTTGCAGGGGGACGAGCAGTACTTC.

This clonotype was found a few times. The chain is built from TRBV20-1 and TRBJ2-1; D might be TRBD1 (5 bases). Germline values: CDR1 DFQATT, CDR2 SNEGSKA (reference sequence). Trimming removed 5 bases at V and 2 bases at J, with 25 bases between. The CDR3 spans 18 residues. For the CDR3, the DNA is TGCAGTGCTCTCAACTTCTTTAGGACATTTACTACCTACAATGAGCAGTTCTTC. It translates to CSALNFFRTFTTYNEQFF.